These 32 T cell receptor beta chains originate from one sample sequenced in a study of blood T cells in healthy people across ages. Primers used in a second PCR of roughly 6 to 11 cycles were a sample-barcoded 5' primer and a J-beta primer mix. One entry per CDR3 protein, called by TCRdb with MiXCR from the 5' RACE reads. The sample has about 1.1 million distinct CDR3 sequences, 30% to 40% seen once. Specimen: blood. The receptors were gathered from a man between 18 and 35 years old in good health.

This clonotype has just a few counts. This chain links TRBV20-1 with TRBJ2-1; no definite D call. Judging by the DNA end, TRBJ2-7 fits better; the J call may be wrong. The germline gives CDR1 DFQATT, CDR2 SNEGSKA (reference sequence). This CDR3 has 14 residues. The CDR3 bases are TGCAGTCCAGGACCCAAAGGCTCCTACAATGAGCAGTACTTC. It codes for CSPGPKGSYNEQYF.

V and J are TRBV24-1 and TRBJ2-3, with D uncertain. Germline CDR1 KGHDR, CDR2 SFDVKD. This CDR3 has 14 residues. Trimming left V 10 bases short and J 0 bases short, with 13 bases between. CDR3 sequence reads: CATHDGRSTDTQYF. The CDR3 nucleotides are TGTGCCACTCACGACGGGCGTAGCACAGATACGCAGTATTTT.

J is TRBJ2-4 and V is TRBV9, with 12 positions matching TRBD2. The DNA end is a closer match to TRBJ2-5, so the J assignment may be wrong. The CDR3 has 17 residues. Germline V gene lookup returns CDR1 SGDLS and CDR2 YYNGEE. CDR3 region: CASSVGFGGLAGETQYF. CDR3 nucleotide sequence: TGTGCCAGCAGCGTAGGGTTTGGGGGACTAGCGGGAGAGACCCAGTACTTC.

This clonotype was found once. The V gene is TRBV5-1, the J gene TRBJ1-2, with no clear D. The CDR3 sequence is 14 residues long. V lost 4 bases and J 3 bases, leaving 13 bases between the germline ends. CDR1 SGHRS and CDR2 YFSETQ come from the germline V gene. This chain's CDR3 is CASSVSVRDYGYTF. In nucleotides, the CDR3 is TGCGCCAGCAGCGTGAGTGTCAGAGACTATGGCTACACCTTC.

The rearrangement links TRBV4-3 to TRBJ2-1; D gene uncertain. Gene TRBJ2-7 matches the end of the DNA better, so the J call may be wrong. Germline CDR1 reads LGHNA; CDR2 reads YSLEER. The CDR3 extends over 15 amino acids. The CDR3 region is CASSQEWGSYNEQYF. Written as DNA, the CDR3 is TGCGCCAGCAGCCAAGAATGGGGATCCTACAATGAGCAGTACTTC.

The rearrangement joins TRBV12-3 or TRBV12-4 to TRBJ1-1; no reliable D call. V dropped 0 bases and J dropped 1 base, with 9 bases sitting between them. This CDR3 spans 15 amino acids. This chain's CDR3 is CASSLARGRNTEAFF. The CDR3 bases are TGTGCCAGCAGTTTAGCGCGGGGAAGGAACACTGAAGCTTTCTTT.

This clonotype came up a few times. The chain links TRBV11-2 to TRBJ2-5; D perhaps matches TRBD1 (5 bases). The germline gives CDR1 SGHAT, CDR2 FQNNGV. The CDR3 spans 13 residues. The V end lost 5 bases, the J end lost 5 bases, and 12 bases lay between the germline ends. CDR3 sequence: CASSPWGLETQYF. The CDR3 coding sequence is TGTGCCAGCAGCCCATGGGGCCTTGAGACCCAGTACTTC. Looking up the rest from reference TRBV11-2 and TRBJ2-5 gives the full variable domain: EAGVAQSPRYKIIEKRQSVAFWCNPISGHATLYWYQQILGQGPKLLIQFQNNGVVDDSQLPKDRFSAERLKGVDSTLKIQPAKLEDSAVYLCASSPWGLETQYFGPGTRLLVL.

This clonotype was observed a few times. The V call is TRBV4-2, the J call TRBJ2-7; tentative D call: TRBD2 (6 bases). V was cut by 3 bases and J by 3 bases, with 15 bases left in between. The CDR3 contains 15 residues. The germline V gene has CDR1 LGHNA and CDR2 YNFKEQ. The CDR3 loop is CASSQSTREVYEQYF. CDR3 nucleotide sequence: TGTGCCAGCAGCCAGTCAACCAGGGAGGTCTACGAGCAGTACTTC.

This clonotype was counted many times. J is TRBJ1-1 and V is TRBV12-3 or TRBV12-4; 9 bases align to TRBD1. This CDR3 spans 14 amino acids. The trim removed 5 bases at V and 4 bases at J, leaving 5 bases unmatched. The CDR3 DNA is TGTGCCAGCAGTCCCACAGGGGGCGGCACTGAAGCTTTCTTT. It specifies CASSPTGGGTEAFF.

The CDR3 loop is CASSSATSGGLYNEQYF. CDR3 in DNA: TGTGCCAGCAGTTCGGCGACTAGCGGGGGCCTCTACAATGAGCAGTACTTC. The chain combines TRBV27 with TRBJ2-7; 12 bases line up with TRBD2. J gave up 7 bases and V 4 bases, and 14 bases lay outside the gene matches. The length of the CDR3 is 17 residues. Germline V lookup: CDR1 MNHEY, CDR2 SMNVEV (reference sequence).

The rearrangement joins TRBV7-2 to TRBJ1-2; D unresolved. This CDR3 has 14 amino acids. Germline lookup yields CDR1 SGHTA and CDR2 FQGNSA. V was cut by 6 bases and J by 3 bases, with 14 bases left in between. CDR3 sequence: CASSREVGYYGYTF. The DNA for the CDR3 is TGTGCCAGCAGTCGCGAAGTCGGGTACTATGGCTACACCTTC.

The chain uses TRBV20-1 and TRBJ2-5; the D gene is possibly TRBD2 (6 bases). The J call may be faulty, since TRBJ2-7 better matches the DNA end. The CDR3 has 13 residues. In germline, CDR1 is DFQATT, CDR2 SNEGSKA (reference sequence). DNA for the CDR3: TGCAGTGCTGGAGGGCCCCAGGGATACGAGCAGTACTTC. This codes for CSAGGPQGYEQYF.

This clonotype was seen a handful of times. CDR3 in amino acids: CSAPPRGPPLSEQFF. The CDR3 DNA sequence: TGCAGTGCTCCCCCGCGGGGCCCCCCTCTTTCTGAGCAGTTCTTC. J is TRBJ2-1 and V is TRBV20-1, with D maybe TRBD2 (6 bases). The CDR3 has 15 residues. V shed 5 bases and J shed 9 bases, with 23 bases lying between them. CDR1 and CDR2 from the germline V gene are DFQATT and SNEGSKA (reference sequence).

At least ten counts were recorded for this clonotype. The chain employs TRBV3-1 and TRBJ2-7; D is perhaps TRBD1 (5 bases). The CDR3 is made up of 12 amino acids. The germline V gene has CDR1 LGHDT and CDR2 YNNKEL (reference sequence). The CDR3 DNA reads TGTGCTAGTTCGCAGGGCTCCTACGAGCAGTACTTC. Translated: CASSQGSYEQYF.

This chain connects TRBV29-1 to TRBJ1-1; D unclear. Per germline, CDR1 SQVTM and CDR2 ANQGSEA. V lost 6 bases and J 4 bases, leaving 15 bases between the germline ends. The length of the CDR3 is 13 residues. CDR3 sequence reads: CSVGYMEATEAFF. CDR3 nucleotides: TGCAGCGTGGGGTACATGGAGGCCACTGAAGCTTTCTTT.

J is TRBJ1-1 and V is TRBV21-1; TRBD1 reflects the table's D call only, with no check against the DNA. TRBV21-1 is a documented pseudogene. This CDR3 has 15 residues. The chain's CDR3 is CASSSRTEFVTEAFF. CDR3 sequence (DNA): TGTGCCAGCAGCAGTCGGACAGAATTCGTCACTGAAGCTTTCTTT.

This sequence joins TRBV9 and TRBJ2-1, with 8 bases aligning to TRBD2. Per germline, CDR1 SGDLS and CDR2 YYNGEE. The CDR3 loop spans 15 amino acids. Trimming cost V 0 bases and J 13 bases; bases outside gene matches: 12. CDR3 sequence reads: CASSVVSGDGETQFF. The CDR3 DNA reads TGTGCCAGCAGCGTAGTTAGCGGGGATGGAGAGACCCAGTTCTTC.

The chain employs TRBV12-5 and TRBJ2-3; perhaps TRBD1 as D (5 bases). The CDR3 extends over 13 amino acids. Germline CDR1 LGHNT, CDR2 FRNRAP. Trimming removed 7 bases from V and 6 bases from J, with 14 bases in between. CDR3 bases: TGTGCTAGTGACAGGTCGGGTGTGGATACGCAGTATTTT. This codes for CASDRSGVDTQYF.

The CDR3 sequence: CASKRTEGTDTQYF. CDR3 DNA sequence: TGTGCCAGTAAGAGGACAGAAGGCACAGATACGCAGTATTTT. The chain recombines TRBV19 with TRBJ2-3; TRBD1 might be the D (6 bases). CDR3 size: 14 residues. V shed 7 bases and J shed 1 base, with 12 bases lying between them. The germline V gene encodes CDR1 LNHDA and CDR2 SQIVND (reference sequence).

The rearrangement links TRBV27 to TRBJ1-2; TRBD1 is a possible D gene (6 bases). The V end was cut by 5 bases, the J end by 4 bases, with 17 bases between. Germline V gives CDR1 MNHEY, CDR2 SMNVEV (reference sequence). The CDR3 covers 15 residues. CDR3 in amino acids: CASSGEREGGYGYTF. The CDR3 region has the DNA TGTGCCAGCAGTGGAGAGAGGGAAGGGGGCTATGGCTACACCTTC.

The V gene is TRBV27, the J gene TRBJ1-2, with D perhaps TRBD1 (6 bases). V was trimmed by 1 base and J by 2 bases, leaving 11 bases between them. This CDR3 spans 15 amino acids. The germline gives CDR1 MNHEY, CDR2 SMNVEV (reference sequence). This CDR3 is CASSLFLQGNYGYTF. As DNA, the CDR3 is TGTGCCAGCAGTTTATTCTTACAGGGCAACTATGGCTACACCTTC.

The J gene is TRBJ1-5, the V gene TRBV20-1; 9 bases match TRBD1. J lost 1 base, V lost 6 bases, and 10 bases had no gene match. Germline V CDR1 and CDR2: DFQATT, SNEGSKA (reference sequence). The CDR3 is made up of 16 amino acids. The CDR3 is CSAFDRGGISNQPQHF. The CDR3 nucleotides are TGCAGTGCCTTCGACAGGGGGGGAATCAGCAATCAGCCCCAGCATTTT.

This clonotype showed up just a few times. The gene calls are TRBV6-6 and TRBJ1-4; D not certain. Germline V lookup: CDR1 MNHNY, CDR2 SVGAGI (reference sequence). The CDR3 contains 16 residues. The ends were cut back, 5 bases at V and 0 bases at J, with 13 bases in the middle. The CDR3 region has the DNA TGTGCCAGCAGTCCACTCCGGAAGGCAACTAATGAAAAACTGTTTTTT. Amino acid sequence: CASSPLRKATNEKLFF.

The V call is TRBV6-2 or TRBV6-3, the J call TRBJ2-3; 8 nucleotides line up with TRBD1. J lost 2 bases, V lost 6 bases, and 13 bases had no gene match. The germline V gene encodes CDR1 MNHEY and CDR2 SVGEGT. CDR3 length: 17 amino acids. The CDR3 here is CASSSPAGGKITDTQYF. In DNA, the CDR3 is TGTGCCAGCAGCTCCCCGGCAGGGGGCAAGATCACAGATACGCAGTATTTT.

The rearrangement uses TRBV29-1 and TRBJ2-5; D is unclear. V was clipped by 6 bases and J by 2 bases, with 10 bases between them. The CDR3 sequence is 12 residues long. Germline values: CDR1 SQVTM, CDR2 ANQGSEA. CDR3 protein: CSVRRGQETQYF. In DNA, the CDR3 is TGCAGCGTCCGACGCGGACAAGAGACCCAGTACTTC.

The chain combines TRBV6-5 with TRBJ2-1, with D unclear. CDR1 and CDR2 from the germline V gene are MNHEY and SVGAGI. The CDR3 contains 13 residues. Trimming stripped 4 bases from V and 7 bases from J, with 11 bases between. The CDR3 sequence is CASSSELVNEQFF. The CDR3 DNA reads as TGTGCCAGCAGTTCAGAATTGGTGAATGAGCAGTTCTTC.

This clonotype was found a few times. The V call is TRBV20-1, the J call TRBJ2-6; D remains unclear. Germline-derived CDR1 and CDR2 are DFQATT and SNEGSKA (reference sequence). The CDR3 totals 13 residues. As DNA, the CDR3 is TGCAGCGGGTTTTCCTCTGGGGCCAACGTCCTGACTTTC. It specifies CSGFSSGANVLTF.

This clonotype occurred a few times. The V gene is TRBV12-5, the J gene TRBJ2-1, with 10 bases aligning to TRBD1. J gave up 8 bases and V 3 bases, and 7 bases lay outside the gene matches. The CDR3 has 15 amino acids. The germline V gene has CDR1 LGHNT and CDR2 FRNRAP. The CDR3 DNA is TGTGCTAGTGGTTTCCCGGGACAGGGGAGCCATGAGCAGTTCTTC. Protein sequence: CASGFPGQGSHEQFF.

This clonotype was counted between two and nine times. This sequence joins TRBV27 and TRBJ1-2; D is ambiguous. The V end was cut by 6 bases, the J end by 0 bases, with 14 bases between. CDR3 length equals 15 residues. Germline values: CDR1 MNHEY, CDR2 SMNVEV (reference sequence). The CDR3 DNA sequence: TGTGCCAGCAGCCGGGAGGTCTCCTCTAACTATGGCTACACCTTC. Amino acid sequence: CASSREVSSNYGYTF.

With regard to this clonotype: A read error may be the cause here, since a much bigger clone is one base away. V and J are TRBV4-1 and TRBJ1-2; weak D call: TRBD1 (5 bases). V was shortened by 0 bases and J by 10 bases, with 18 bases between the two germline ends. The CDR3 runs 15 residues. The germline V gene has CDR1 MGHRA and CDR2 YSYEKL. CDR3 bases: TGCGCCAGCAGCCAAGATTCTGGGGCAGATTCCGACTACACCTTC. It yields the protein CASSQDSGADSDYTF.

This clonotype came up a few times. The chain couples TRBV7-2 to TRBJ2-1; no clear D. The CDR3 sequence is 14 residues long. CDR1 and CDR2 from the germline V gene are SGHTA and FQGNSA. The V and J ends lost 3 bases and 5 bases respectively, with 11 bases between them. The CDR3: CASSFERDNNEQFF. The CDR3 DNA reads as TGTGCCAGCAGCTTTGAAAGGGATAACAATGAGCAGTTCTTC.

V gene TRBV7-9 combines with J gene TRBJ2-7, with TRBD1 matching over 7 bases. Trimming removed 1 base from V and 6 bases from J; junction bases left unmatched: 6. Per the germline V gene, CDR1 is SEHNR and CDR2 is FQNEAQ (reference sequence). The CDR3 is made up of 14 amino acids. DNA for the CDR3: TGTGCCAGCAGCTTAGTTGGGACAGCGTCCGAGCAGTACTTC. Its translation is CASSLVGTASEQYF.